These T cell receptor beta chains were read from a single sample in a study of T cells in Graves' hyperthyroidism and ophthalmopathy. A single record per CDR3 protein comes from TCRdb applying MiXCR to the multiplex PCR reads. The sample records approximately 720,000 distinct CDR3 sequences, about 17% being singletons. The specimen sequenced was blood. All receptors derive from a woman aged 45 to 65 with Graves' hyperthyroidism that later progressed to Graves' ophthalmopathy. Both conserved end residues are part of each CDR3. A D gene is named only where the DNA matches it firmly. Some rows mark clone size as missing; the rest say once, few, many or name a class of expanded clone.

>TRBJ2-1|.|.|TRBV6-2/TRBV6-3
TGTGCCAGCATCCACTCAGCCAGTGCCAATGAGCAGTTCTTC
CASIHSASANEQFF
>TRBJ2-1|.|.|TRBV6-2/TRBV6-3
TGTGCCAGCAAGGGACAAACCTACAATGAGCAGTTCTTC
CASKGQTYNEQFF
>TRBJ2-1|.|.|TRBV11-2
TGTGCCAGCAGCTTGACTGACGGTGTGGTGCAGTTCTTC
CASSLTDGVVQFF
>TRBJ1-1|many|.|TRBV11-1
TGTGCCAGCAGCTTGACAGGCTCGAACACTGAAGCTTTCTTT
CASSLTGSNTEAFF
>TRBJ2-3|.|.|TRBV20-1
TGCAGTGCTAGTAACGCGCAGACGAATACAGATACGCAGTATTTT
CSASNAQTNTDTQYF
>TRBJ2-6|few|.|TRBV20-1
TGCAGTGCCAAGGGGCCCTCTGGGGCCAACGTCCTGACTTTC
CSAKGPSGANVLTF
>TRBJ2-5|.|.|TRBV7-8
TGTGCCAGCAGCCAGCCGGTGGGTTACCAAGAGACCCAGTACTTC
CASSQPVGYQETQYF
>TRBJ1-2|.|.|TRBV27
TGTGCCAGCAGTCCTCGGGGACGGAACTATGGCTACACCTTC
CASSPRGRNYGYTF
>TRBJ1-2|few|TRBD1|TRBV27
TGTGCCAGCAGTTGGGGACAGGACTATGGCTACACCTTC
CASSWGQDYGYTF
>TRBJ2-5|.|TRBD1|TRBV4-1
TGCGCCAGCAGCCAAGTTGGGACAGCGAAAGAGACCCAGTACTTC
CASSQVGTAKETQYF
>TRBJ1-5|.|TRBD1|TRBV15
TGTGCCACCAGCAGAGATCTTCCAGGGGGCAGAGAGCCCCAGCATTTT
CATSRDLPGGREPQHF
>TRBJ2-1|.|TRBD2|TRBV7-9
TGTGCCAGCAGCACCGGGACTAGCGGATACAATGAGCAGTTCTTC
CASSTGTSGYNEQFF
>TRBJ1-2|many|.|TRBV30
TGTGCCTCGTCCCAGAGGGAAGGCTACACCTTC
CASSQREGYTF
>TRBJ1-2|.|TRBD1|TRBV27
TGTGCCAGCAGTCCCAGGGGGAGATATGGCTACACCTTC
CASSPRGRYGYTF
>TRBJ2-2|few|.|TRBV27
TGTGCCAGCAGTTTATCACCGCTTCCACCCGGGGAGCTGTTTTTT
CASSLSPLPPGELFF